Presented here are 5 T cell receptor beta chains from one specimen sequenced in a study of T cells in Graves' hyperthyroidism and ophthalmopathy. What was amplified from RNA transcripts were TCR beta CDR3 regions. A first-round RT-PCR of the TCR CDR3 used the HTBI primer set. TCRdb re-analysed the multiplex PCR reads in MiXCR, keeping a single row per CDR3 protein. The profile shows 350,000 to 450,000 distinct CDR3 sequences, more than 13% of them singletons. The sample comprised blood. These receptor sequences come from a man over 45 with Graves' ophthalmopathy.

This clonotype was seen repeatedly, ten times or more. The chain couples TRBV29-1 to TRBJ2-3, with TRBD2 identical over 8 bases. Trimming removed 3 bases from V and 3 bases from J; junction bases left unmatched: 2. This CDR3 spans 13 amino acids. Germline values: CDR1 SQVTM, CDR2 ANQGSEA. CDR3 in amino acids: CSVDTSGTDTQYF. For the CDR3, the DNA is TGCAGCGTTGATACTAGCGGAACAGATACGCAGTATTTT.

This clonotype was seen more than once but under ten times. The V call is TRBV20-1, the J call TRBJ2-5, with D tentatively TRBD1 (5 bases). The CDR3 covers 14 residues. Germline values: CDR1 DFQATT, CDR2 SNEGSKA (reference sequence). V lost 2 bases and J 5 bases, leaving 15 bases between the germline ends. In DNA, the CDR3 is TGCAGTGCTAGACAGCAGGGTCGATTGGAGACCCAGTACTTC. As protein: CSARQQGRLETQYF.

V usage is TRBV2 and J usage is TRBJ1-2; TRBD1 might be the D (5 bases). The germline gives CDR1 SNHLY, CDR2 FYNNEI. The CDR3 covers 14 residues. The germline V and J ends were trimmed by 5 bases and 4 bases, with 14 bases remaining between them. DNA of the CDR3: TGTGCCAGCAGTTCGGGCAGGGCCGCCTATGGCTACACCTTC. Its translation is CASSSGRAAYGYTF.

This clonotype was recorded at least ten times. The rearrangement links TRBV28 to TRBJ2-1, with 10 nucleotides matching TRBD1. CDR3 length equals 15 residues. V shed 4 bases and J 9 bases; nucleotides not matched to a gene: 9. CDR1 MDHEN and CDR2 SYDVKM come from the germline V gene. Written as DNA, the CDR3 is TGTGCCAGCAGTTCCCGGGACAGGGGTCTGGGTGAGCAGTTCTTC. Protein sequence: CASSSRDRGLGEQFF.

This clonotype showed up many times. The CDR3 region is CAWIGDGVAYEQYF. In nucleotides, the CDR3 is TGTGCCTGGATCGGGGACGGGGTAGCCTACGAGCAGTACTTC. The chain couples TRBV30 to TRBJ2-7; D tentatively reads TRBD1 or TRBD2 (5 bases each). Trimming stripped 4 bases from V and 2 bases from J, with 15 bases between. Germline values: CDR1 GTSNPN, CDR2 SVGIG (reference sequence). The CDR3 runs 14 residues.